This TCR beta chain stems from a study of T cell responses to AZD1222 COVID-19 vaccine. Libraries were prepared by immunoSEQ multiplex PCR; TCRdb keeps only in-frame clonotypes and omits some of them. The profile covers about 120,000 clones, with about 90% appearing a single time and more than 6% taken by the ten largest. The CDR3 has 14 amino acids. Germline CDR1 reads MDHEN; CDR2 reads SYDVKM. V was pared by 6 bases and J by 5 bases, with 16 bases between. Study conclusions and caveats: Epitopes outside B.1.351 and B.1.1.7 mutated regions reportedly drew nearly half of spike TCRs. Every sample of the repertoires postdated the peak T cell response. Possibly, clonal diversity was underestimated; donors were largely white British and included more females.

This clone was picked up one time. Its antigen is unidentified. This TCR was sampled from an adult who received the AZD1222 COVID-19 vaccine. The chain combines TRBV28 with TRBJ2-5; D is unclear. Specimen: peripheral blood, collected 28 days after the second AZD1222 dose. Written as DNA, the CDR3 is TGTGCCAGCAGCTCGGACGGTCCGGCGGAGACCCAGTACTTC. It specifies CASSSDGPAETQYF.